Listed here are 20 T cell receptor beta chains from one sample, sequenced in a study of technical replicates of blood from several donors. Sequencing used immunoSEQ multiplex PCR; TCRdb keeps in-frame clones, though not all of them. The top ten clones hold under 0.3% of a sample with about 74,000 clones, roughly 94% of them seen once. The sequencing input was T cells isolated from PBMCs. The receptors originated from a human donor in good health.

The chain employs TRBV27 and TRBJ1-1, with TRBD1 as a possible D gene (6 bases). The CDR3 has 14 amino acids. The germline V and J ends were trimmed by 0 bases and 1 base, with 6 bases remaining between them. Germline CDR1 reads MNHEY; CDR2 reads SMNVEV (reference sequence). In DNA form, the CDR3 reads TGTGCCAGCAGTTTATCGACAGGGAACACTGAAGCTTTCTTT. Amino acids: CASSLSTGNTEAFF.

The chain combines TRBV6-1 with TRBJ2-7, with D possibly matching TRBD1 (5 bases). V lost 11 bases to trimming and J lost 2 bases, with 13 bases between them. This CDR3 is built from 12 residues. CDR1 and CDR2 from the germline V gene are MNHNS and SASEGT. The CDR3, as DNA: TGTGCCCTGACCCAGGGAACCTACGAGCAGTACTTC. Protein sequence: CALTQGTYEQYF.

The rearrangement links TRBV9 to TRBJ2-3; TRBD2 matches at 9 bases. Germline-derived CDR1 and CDR2 are SGDLS and YYNGEE. The CDR3 runs to 17 residues. Trimming took 0 bases from V and 0 from J; bases not matched to a gene: 5. The CDR3 DNA reads as TGTGCCAGCAGCGTAGGAGGGCGGGGGGGCAGCACAGATACGCAGTATTTT. Translating gives CASSVGGRGGSTDTQYF.

The rearrangement uses TRBV6-6 and TRBJ2-5; a possible D gene is TRBD2 (5 bases). V was trimmed by 1 base and J by 9 bases, leaving 9 bases between them. This CDR3 is 12 amino acids long. From germline, CDR1 is MNHNY and CDR2 SVGAGI (reference sequence). This CDR3 is CASSYLLASQYF. In nucleotides, the CDR3 is TGTGCCAGCAGTTACTTGCTAGCCTCCCAGTACTTC.

The chain has TRBV19 and TRBJ2-3; 10 bases line up with TRBD2. This CDR3 has 14 amino acids. The V and J ends lost 6 bases and 10 bases, in that order; junction bases with no gene match: 10. Germline assignment: CDR1 LNHDA and CDR2 SQIVND (reference sequence). The chain's CDR3 is CASRTSGRRGAQYF. In DNA, the CDR3 is TGTGCCAGTAGGACTAGCGGGCGCAGAGGAGCGCAGTATTTT.

The chain combines TRBV5-1 with TRBJ1-1; D possibly corresponds to TRBD1 (5 bases). Per the germline V gene, CDR1 is SGHRS and CDR2 is YFSETQ. V was clipped by 0 bases and J by 0 bases, with 6 bases between them. This CDR3 spans 14 amino acids. This CDR3 is CASSLGQMNTEAFF. DNA of the CDR3: TGCGCCAGCAGCTTGGGACAGATGAACACTGAAGCTTTCTTT.

This chain joins TRBV4-1 and TRBJ1-2; 9 nucleotides agree with TRBD1. The germline V gene encodes CDR1 MGHRA and CDR2 YSYEKL. Unmatched junction bases numbered 15, after V lost 2 bases and J lost 5 bases. The CDR3 is 18 amino acids. CDR3 loop: CASSQSSRSGGQGYGYTF. The CDR3 nucleotides are TGCGCCAGCAGCCAAAGTTCTCGATCCGGGGGACAGGGTTATGGCTACACCTTC.

The chain employs TRBV7-9 and TRBJ2-7, with a weak D call TRBD1 (5 bases). Germline V gene lookup returns CDR1 SEHNR and CDR2 FQNEAQ (reference sequence). This CDR3 contains 14 residues. V lost 5 bases and J lost 4, with 15 bases in between. CDR3 in amino acids: CASSQDTLRYEQYF. CDR3 bases: TGTGCCAGCAGCCAGGACACATTACGGTACGAGCAGTACTTC. The whole variable domain, filled in from reference TRBV7-9 and TRBJ2-7, reads DTGVSQNPRHKITKRGQNVTFRCDPISEHNRLYWYRQTLGQGPEFLTYFQNEAQLEKSRLLSDRFSAERPKGSFSTLEIQRTEQGDSAMYLCASSQDTLRYEQYFGPGTRLTVT.

This clone was counted once. The V call is TRBV5-1, the J call TRBJ1-2, with 9 bases aligning to TRBD1. Losses at the gene ends were 2 bases for V and 4 bases for J; bases not matched to a gene: 6. The CDR3 runs to 15 residues. CDR1 SGHRS and CDR2 YFSETQ come from the germline V gene. The CDR3 DNA follows: TGCGCCAGCAGCTTAGTTACAGGGGGCAGCTATGGCTACACCTTC. Encoded protein: CASSLVTGGSYGYTF. The variable domain in full, with the rest retrieved from reference TRBV5-1 and TRBJ1-2, is KAGVTQTPRYLIKTRGQQVTLSCSPISGHRSVSWYQQTPGQGLQFLFEYFSETQRNKGNFPGRFSGRQFSNSRSEMNVSTLELGDSALYLCASSLVTGGSYGYTFGSGTRLTVV.

The rearrangement links TRBV19 to TRBJ1-5; tentatively, D is TRBD1 (5 bases). Trimming left V 5 bases short and J 10 bases short, with 9 bases between. The germline gives CDR1 LNHDA, CDR2 SQIVND (reference sequence). This CDR3 spans 11 amino acids. Here the CDR3 reads CASSAGLPQHF. The CDR3 DNA reads TGTGCCAGTAGTGCGGGACTACCCCAGCATTTT.

The rearrangement links TRBV19 to TRBJ2-7; D is unclear. CDR1 and CDR2 from the germline V gene are LNHDA and SQIVND (reference sequence). Between the trimmed V and J ends, which lost 5 bases and 2 bases, there was a span of 13 bases. The CDR3 runs to 14 residues. Written as DNA, the CDR3 is TGTGCCAGTAGTGTTGGGCTAAGAGCCTACGAGCAGTACTTC. This sequence encodes CASSVGLRAYEQYF.

This chain uses TRBV25-1 with TRBJ2-7, with D tentatively TRBD1 (6 bases). Trimming cost V 1 base and J 6 bases, with 19 bases left between them. The CDR3 totals 16 residues. Germline assignment: CDR1 MGHDK and CDR2 SYGVNS. The CDR3 DNA follows: TGTGCCAGCAGTGAATTCTCCGGGACACCAGAGCTCGAGCAGTACTTC. Translated: CASSEFSGTPELEQYF.

The chain links TRBV4-1 to TRBJ1-1, with D tentatively TRBD1 (5 bases). The germline gives CDR1 MGHRA, CDR2 YSYEKL. The CDR3 is made up of 14 amino acids. V dropped 1 base and J dropped 3 bases, with 9 bases sitting between them. The CDR3 loop reads CASSQAIRDTEAFF. DNA of the CDR3: TGCGCCAGCAGCCAAGCGATCAGGGACACTGAAGCTTTCTTT.

This chain uses TRBV5-1 with TRBJ2-3, with D perhaps matching TRBD2 (6 bases). V lost 0 bases and J lost 3, with 17 bases in between. Germline V gene sequence: CDR1 SGHRS, CDR2 YFSETQ. The CDR3 sequence is 17 residues long. The CDR3 coding sequence is TGCGCCAGCAGCTTGGTTTATTCGGGGGATCGGACAGATACGCAGTATTTT. This encodes CASSLVYSGDRTDTQYF.

The chain is built from TRBV6-6 and TRBJ2-1, with 12 bases fitting TRBD2. J was trimmed by 8 bases and V by 6 bases; bases with no gene match: 5. CDR1 and CDR2 from the germline V gene are MNHNY and SVGAGI (reference sequence). The CDR3 runs 14 residues. This chain's CDR3 is CASRWTSGAHEQFF. In DNA, the CDR3 is TGTGCCAGCAGGTGGACTAGCGGGGCCCATGAGCAGTTCTTC.

This rearrangement joins TRBV7-2 to TRBJ1-1; 9 bases map to TRBD1. J lost 0 bases, V lost 5 bases, and 7 bases had no gene match. CDR3 length: 16 amino acids. Looked up from germline, CDR1 is SGHTA and CDR2 is FQGNSA. The CDR3 nucleotides read TGTGCCAGCAGCCTGGGACAGGGCCATTTGAACACTGAAGCTTTCTTT. Residues: CASSLGQGHLNTEAFF.

Only one count was recorded for this clone. The chain uses TRBV9 and TRBJ2-3; D perhaps matches TRBD1 (6 bases). The CDR3 runs 14 residues. V was trimmed by 2 bases and J by 1 base, leaving 8 bases between them. From germline, CDR1 is SGDLS and CDR2 YYNGEE. As DNA, the CDR3 is TGTGCCAGCAGCGTGGGGGCTGGCACAGATACGCAGTATTTT. Its protein product is CASSVGAGTDTQYF.

This chain connects TRBV29-1 to TRBJ2-2; 7 nucleotides agree with TRBD1. The V gene's germline CDR1 is SQVTM and CDR2 ANQGSEA. With 5 bases clipped from V and 1 base from J, the junction kept 7 bases outside the gene matches. The CDR3 spans 15 residues. The CDR3 DNA is TGCAGCGTTTTGCTGCGGACAGGGAACACCGGGGAGCTGTTTTTT. Translating gives CSVLLRTGNTGELFF.

The chain carries TRBV5-4 and TRBJ2-5, with 12 bases fitting TRBD2. The CDR3 spans 18 residues. Germline loops: CDR1 SGHNT, CDR2 YYREEE (reference sequence). After removal of 1 base from V and 2 bases from J, the junction contained 9 bases not matched to a gene. The CDR3 region has the DNA TGTGCCAGCAGCTTGTCCTCCTATCTAGCGGGGGGGCAAGAGACCCAGTACTTC. Protein: CASSLSSYLAGGQETQYF. Full variable domain (missing parts from reference TRBV5-4 and TRBJ2-5): ETGVTQSPTHLIKTRGQQVTLRCSSQSGHNTVSWYQQALGQGPQFIFQYYREEENGRGNFPPRFSGLQFPNYSSELNVNALELDDSALYLCASSLSSYLAGGQETQYFGPGTRLLVL.

The chain joins TRBV19 to TRBJ1-5; 7 nucleotides line up with TRBD1. Germline trimming cut 8 bases from V and 9 bases from J; bases unmatched to any gene: 7. The germline CDR1 and CDR2 sequences are LNHDA and SQIVND (reference sequence). The CDR3 length is 12 residues. CDR3 protein: CASRQGGWPQHF. CDR3 in DNA: TGTGCCAGTCGACAGGGTGGTTGGCCCCAGCATTTT.